A single sample is the source of the 21 T cell receptor beta chains below, sequenced in a study of OX40 agonist ivuxolimab in advanced cancers. Generated by immunoSEQ multiplex PCR, the TCRdb table keeps only in-frame clones and is missing some. This table has roughly 48,000 clones, about 87% appearing once. The input for sequencing was CD4+ or CD8+ T cells sorted from blood, taken in a trial of the OX40 agonist ivuxolimab. Receptors originate from an adult with an advanced solid tumor such as melanoma, head and neck, liver or kidney cancer.

The chain uses TRBV11-2 and TRBJ2-7; tentative D call: TRBD2 (5 bases). The CDR3 totals 15 residues. Germline V CDR1 and CDR2: SGHAT, FQNNGV. The V gene lost 2 bases and the J gene lost 4 bases, with 15 bases spanning the gap. In nucleotides, the CDR3 is TGTGCCAGCAGCTTATTCGGCGGGTCGAGGTACGAGCAGTACTTC. Translated, it gives CASSLFGGSRYEQYF.

This rearrangement joins TRBV6-5 to TRBJ2-3; D ambiguous. V was clipped by 1 base and J by 0 bases, with 5 bases between them. The CDR3 runs to 14 residues. CDR1 is MNHEY and CDR2 is SVGAGI in the germline V gene. In DNA form, the CDR3 reads TGTGCCAGCAGTTACTTACCAAGCACAGATACGCAGTATTTT. Its protein is CASSYLPSTDTQYF.

The chain has TRBV19 and TRBJ2-3, with a weak D call TRBD2 (6 bases). This CDR3 region has 13 residues. Trimming pared 5 bases from V and 6 bases from J, leaving 12 bases between. Germline CDR1 and CDR2: LNHDA and SQIVND (reference sequence). In DNA form, the CDR3 reads TGTGCCAGTAGTCCTCTCGCGGGGGATACGCAGTATTTT. Translating it yields CASSPLAGDTQYF.

A remark on this clone: Other DNA sequences in the sample encode the same CDR3. The rearrangement links TRBV27 to TRBJ1-1; D is ambiguous. This CDR3 region has 12 residues. Germline V gives CDR1 MNHEY, CDR2 SMNVEV (reference sequence). Trimming pared 7 bases from V and 0 bases from J, leaving 6 bases between. The CDR3 protein is CASTDLNTEAFF. The CDR3 DNA reads as TGTGCCAGCACCGATCTGAACACTGAAGCTTTCTTT.

The chain uses TRBV7-9 and TRBJ2-5, with 7 bases fitting TRBD1. This CDR3 comprises 13 residues. Trimming at V came to 4 bases and at J to 2 bases, leaving 1 base not matched to a gene. CDR1 is SEHNR and CDR2 is FQNEAQ in the germline V gene (reference sequence). CDR3 DNA: TGTGCCAGCAGCTCGGACAGGCAAGAGACCCAGTACTTC. Residues: CASSSDRQETQYF. The full variable domain, its missing parts supplied by reference TRBV7-9 and TRBJ2-5, is DTGVSQNPRHKITKRGQNVTFRCDPISEHNRLYWYRQTLGQGPEFLTYFQNEAQLEKSRLLSDRFSAERPKGSFSTLEIQRTEQGDSAMYLCASSSDRQETQYFGPGTRLLVL.

The chain is built from TRBV7-9 and TRBJ2-2, with D unresolved. Trimming left V 5 bases short and J 1 base short, with 20 bases between. CDR1 and CDR2 from the germline V gene are SEHNR and FQNEAQ (reference sequence). The CDR3 length is 18 residues. CDR3 in amino acids: CASSPDAPSMGNTGELFF. The CDR3 region has the DNA TGTGCCAGCAGCCCTGATGCTCCTTCGATGGGGAACACCGGGGAGCTGTTTTTT.

The J gene is TRBJ2-7, the V gene TRBV11-3; D not certain. V gave up 5 bases and J gave up 3 bases, with 14 bases separating them. In germline, CDR1 is SGHNT, CDR2 YENEEA. The CDR3 loop spans 14 amino acids. This chain's CDR3 is CASSPDGFSYEQYF. Written as DNA, the CDR3 is TGTGCCAGCAGCCCGGACGGTTTTAGCTACGAGCAGTACTTC.

This rearrangement joins TRBV2 to TRBJ1-2; 8 nucleotides match TRBD1. Germline V gene lookup returns CDR1 SNHLY and CDR2 FYNNEI. CDR3 length: 19 amino acids. The V and J ends lost 5 bases and 3 bases, in that order; junction bases with no gene match: 20. The CDR3 DNA reads as TGTGCCAGCAGTCTATTGAATGGACAGGGAGACACTTCACACTATGGCTACACCTTC. This gives the protein CASSLLNGQGDTSHYGYTF.

A single count supports this clone. This sequence joins TRBV29-1 and TRBJ2-7; 12 bases map to TRBD1. CDR3 length: 14 amino acids. V gave up 5 bases and J gave up 5 bases; unmatched junction bases: 7. CDR1 and CDR2 from the germline V gene are SQVTM and ANQGSEA. CDR3 coding DNA: TGCAGCGTTCGCGGGACAGGGGGCAGAGACGAGCAGTACTTC. As protein: CSVRGTGGRDEQYF.

The V call is TRBV7-6, the J call TRBJ2-1; 7 bases match TRBD1. The CDR3 is 15 residues long. The V gene end was trimmed by 0 bases and the J gene end by 4 bases; junction bases not matched to a gene: 3. Germline V gene lookup returns CDR1 SGHVS and CDR2 FNYEAQ. CDR3 coding DNA: TGTGCCAGCAGCTTAGCCGGGACAGAATACAATGAGCAGTTCTTC. It is translated as CASSLAGTEYNEQFF.

The chain links TRBV11-2 to TRBJ2-4; TRBD1 agrees at 8 bases. V shed 2 bases and J 5 bases; nucleotides not matched to a gene: 5. The CDR3 is 15 amino acids. Germline V gene data show CDR1 as SGHAT and CDR2 as FQNNGV. CDR3 DNA: TGTGCCAGCAGCTTACCCGACAGGGGCCAAAACATTCAGTACTTC. It translates to CASSLPDRGQNIQYF.

This clone has just one count. For the CDR3, the DNA is TGTGCCACCAGCAGAGATACCGGGGATAATTCACCCCTCCACTTT. Its protein is CATSRDTGDNSPLHF. The chain combines TRBV15 with TRBJ1-6; no reliable D call. Germline lookup yields CDR1 LNHNV and CDR2 YYDKDF (reference sequence). This CDR3 spans 15 amino acids. V was cut by 0 bases and J by 5 bases, with 8 bases left in between.

The chain has TRBV19 and TRBJ2-3, with 7 nucleotides matching TRBD1. J gave up 1 base and V 5 bases, and 3 bases lay outside the gene matches. The CDR3 covers 14 residues. CDR1 and CDR2 from the germline V gene are LNHDA and SQIVND (reference sequence). The CDR3 region is CASSPGQGTDTQYF. The CDR3 DNA follows: TGTGCCAGTAGTCCCGGACAGGGCACAGATACGCAGTATTTT. The variable domain in full, completed from reference TRBV19 and TRBJ2-3, reads DGGITQSPKYLFRKEGQNVTLSCEQNLNHDAMYWYRQDPGQGLRLIYYSQIVNDFQKGDIAEGYSVSREKKESFPLTVTSAQKNPTAFYLCASSPGQGTDTQYFGPGTRLTVL.

The gene calls are TRBV19 and TRBJ1-5; D is undetermined. V was cut by 9 bases and J by 2 bases, with 8 bases left in between. This CDR3 contains 12 residues. Germline lookup yields CDR1 LNHDA and CDR2 SQIVND (reference sequence). The CDR3 DNA sequence: TGTGCCAGAAGGGAGGGCAATCAGCCCCAGCATTTT. Translation gives CARREGNQPQHF.

The chain uses TRBV30 and TRBJ1-2; D is undetermined. Deletions cut 3 bases from V and 4 bases from J, with 6 bases between. This CDR3 is built from 11 residues. Germline V lookup: CDR1 GTSNPN, CDR2 SVGIG (reference sequence). The CDR3 region has the DNA TGTGCCTGGAGGGACGGCTATGGCTACACCTTC. Protein product: CAWRDGYGYTF.

Only one count was recorded for this clone. V is TRBV27 and J is TRBJ2-2; TRBD2 is a possible D gene (7 bases). This CDR3 region has 15 residues. CDR1 and CDR2 (germline): MNHEY, SMNVEV (reference sequence). V shed 7 bases and J shed 1 base, with 13 bases lying between them. In nucleotides, the CDR3 is TGTGCCAGCACCGAGGGGGGGCTGAACACCGGGGAGCTGTTTTTT. This codes for CASTEGGLNTGELFF.

V gene TRBV27 combines with J gene TRBJ1-2; possibly TRBD1 for D (5 bases). Germline V gene data show CDR1 as MNHEY and CDR2 as SMNVEV (reference sequence). V was trimmed by 6 bases and J by 6 bases, leaving 14 bases between them. The CDR3 has 13 amino acids. The CDR3 region has the DNA TGTGCCAGCAGAGAGACAGCCTGGAATGGCTACACCTTC. Translated, it gives CASRETAWNGYTF.

The chain has TRBV25-1 and TRBJ1-4; 9 bases fit TRBD1. V shed 6 bases, J shed 5 bases, and the junction held 10 bases outside the gene matches. From germline, CDR1 is MGHDK and CDR2 SYGVNS. CDR3 size: 16 residues. CDR3 region: CASRGSTGGRNEKLFF. DNA for the CDR3: TGTGCCAGCAGGGGAAGCACAGGGGGCAGGAATGAAAAACTGTTTTTT. The complete variable domain, with remaining parts taken from reference TRBV25-1 and TRBJ1-4, reads EADIYQTPRYLVIGTGKKITLECSQTMGHDKMYWYQQDPGMELHLIHYSYGVNSTEKGDLSSESTVSRIRTEHFPLTLESARPSHTSQYLCASRGSTGGRNEKLFFGSGTQLSVL.

The J gene is TRBJ1-2, the V gene TRBV5-1; 8 bases fit TRBD1. V trimming: 0 bases; J trimming: 6 bases; junction bases outside the gene matches: 13. The CDR3 is made up of 17 amino acids. In germline, CDR1 is SGHRS, CDR2 YFSETQ. CDR3 in DNA: TGCGCCAGCAGCTTGGGCGCTGACAGGGGCTCTGGGAATGGCTACACCTTC. It translates to CASSLGADRGSGNGYTF.

In this sample, this clone turned up once. The chain employs TRBV30 and TRBJ1-2; no clear D gene. Germline CDR1 reads GTSNPN; CDR2 reads SVGIG (reference sequence). The CDR3 is made up of 13 amino acids. Trimming shortened V by 4 bases and J by 8 bases, and 17 bases separated the two germline ends. The CDR3 sequence: CAWIHSGLLGYTF. The CDR3 DNA is TGTGCCTGGATACACAGCGGGCTCTTAGGCTACACCTTC.

This chain uses TRBV7-2 with TRBJ1-2; D might be TRBD1 (5 bases). Trimming stripped 5 bases from V and 8 bases from J, with 12 bases between. The CDR3 has 12 residues. CDR1 and CDR2 (germline): SGHTA, FQGNSA. Here the CDR3 reads CASSPGPGGYTF. The CDR3 region has the DNA TGTGCCAGCAGCCCGGGACCGGGAGGCTACACCTTC.